This T cell receptor (beta chain) was identified in a study of OX40 agonist ivuxolimab in advanced cancers. The wider study: Enrollees could have had prior anti-PD-1, anti-PD-L1 or anti-CTLA-4 therapy, which 30% to 50% had received. Two patients with cutaneous melanoma and one with hepatocellular carcinoma, three in total, showed partial responses.

Germline lookup yields CDR1 MDHEN and CDR2 SYDVKM. CDR3 length: 13 residues. V was pared by 7 bases and J by 2 bases, with 9 bases between. Sequenced by immunoSEQ multiplex PCR; TCRdb stores in-frame clones only, minus some. The sample comprises some 100,000 clones, 90% of which are singletons, and approximately 0.3% rests with the top ten. Findings of the study overall: Nonresponders, in some cases, also had low normalized T-cell clonal expansion. Clones of CD4+ and CD8+ blood T cells grew by week 6 at doses of 0.1 to 3.0 mg/kg.

In the case of this clone: Its antigen is unidentified.

The starting material was CD4+ or CD8+ T cells sorted from blood, obtained in a trial of the OX40 agonist ivuxolimab. The TCR was taken from an adult with an advanced solid tumor such as melanoma, head and neck, liver or kidney cancer. The chain is built from TRBV28 and TRBJ1-5, with D possibly TRBD1 on 5 matching bases. CDR3 nucleotides: TGTGCCAGCACCAGGGCCGGCAATCAGCCCCAGCATTTT. It translates to CASTRAGNQPQHF.